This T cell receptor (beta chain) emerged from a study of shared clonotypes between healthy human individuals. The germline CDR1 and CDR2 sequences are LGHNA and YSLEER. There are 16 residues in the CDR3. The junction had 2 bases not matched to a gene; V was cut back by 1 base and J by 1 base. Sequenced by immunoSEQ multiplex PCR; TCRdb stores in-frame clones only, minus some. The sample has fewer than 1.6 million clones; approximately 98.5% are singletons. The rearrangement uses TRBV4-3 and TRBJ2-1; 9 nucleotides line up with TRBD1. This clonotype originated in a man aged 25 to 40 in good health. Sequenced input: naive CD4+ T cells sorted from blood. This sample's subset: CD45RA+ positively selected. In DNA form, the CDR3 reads TGCGCCAGCAGCCAAGCAGACAGGGGGTCCTACAATGAGCAGTTCTTC. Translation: CASSQADRGSYNEQFF.